Included here is one TCR beta chain sequence, with context. Its target is unknown. This specimen belongs to a study of cytomegalovirus exposure and HLA in healthy donors. Findings and caveats of the study: HLA alleles were associated with fewer than 20,000 TCR beta sequences in a later analysis at 0.05 false discovery rate.

With 60 Vbeta and 13 Jbeta primers, the PCR was carried out. Sequencing used immunoSEQ multiplex PCR; TCRdb keeps in-frame clones, though not all of them. The sample yields about 190,000 clones, roughly four fifths seen once. Every donor was a healthy person donating bone marrow. CDR3 length: 14 amino acids. Trimming stripped 5 bases from V and 3 bases from J, with 11 bases between. Germline V CDR1 and CDR2: SGHVS, FNYEAQ. V is TRBV7-6 and J is TRBJ1-5; D ambiguous. What was sequenced was PBMCs. This TCR came from a woman aged 25-40 years in good health and CMV-seropositive. CDR3 DNA sequence: TGTGCCAGCAGCGCGGAGGCCCTCAATCAGCCCCAGCATTTT. The encoded protein is CASSAEALNQPQHF.